Detailed here is one TCR beta chain. A much larger clone is a single base away; this may be a read error. The sample belongs to a study of human T cells and chemical hapten exposure. Time point noted: pre-sensitization, week 0. As to treatment: therapeutic diphenylcyclopropenone sensitization with weekly scalp DPC. Via MiXCR, TCRdb re-called the RACE reads, giving one row per CDR3 protein. Of tens of thousands of distinct CDR3 sequences in the sample, 9.5% to 10% were seen once. CDR1 and CDR2 from the germline V gene are SGHVS and FQNEAQ. The CDR3 is made up of 14 amino acids. Trimming at V came to 7 bases and at J to 10 bases, leaving 13 bases not matched to a gene.

This TCR derives from a man aged 35 to 55 with alopecia areata. Some clones in this sample may be carry-over from other donors' samples. The V call is TRBV7-8, the J call TRBJ2-3; 8 bases fit TRBD1. The sample in question was whole blood, obtained in connection with sensitization to the hapten diphenylcyclopropenone (DPC). This CDR3 reads CASTKTGARSPQYF. The DNA for the CDR3 is TGTGCCAGCACCAAGACAGGGGCACGATCCCCGCAGTATTTT.